Reported below is one T cell receptor beta chain. Its antigen is as yet unknown. This CDR3 has 14 amino acids. Germline loops: CDR1 ENHRY, CDR2 SYGVKD. Trimming stripped 10 bases from V and 1 base from J, with 14 bases between. The entry originates in a study of T-cell reconstitution after alpha-beta-depleted transplantation in children. Study-wide results and limits: Some patients' high day-60 TCRbeta diversity was attributed to recipient cells surviving conditioning. Several hundred expanded graft clones reportedly were the source of alpha-beta T cells about two months after transplant.

The authors prepared the TCRbeta library with unique molecular identifiers. TCRdb passed the PCR reads through MiXCR, listing each CDR3 protein once. Of some 830,000 distinct CDR3 sequences in the sample, about 15% were seen once. The receptor comes from a male patient under 18 who had a stem cell transplant for acute lymphoblastic leukemia, so the T cells may come from the graft donor. This sample comprised PBMCs, mostly from graft donor cells, obtained 360 days after TCRalphabeta/CD19-depleted stem cell transplant. The V call is TRBV10-3, the J call TRBJ2-1, with D perhaps given as TRBD1 or TRBD2 (5 bases each). For the CDR3, the DNA is TGTGCCACTCCGGGGACGCAATCCTACAATGAGCAGTTCTTC. The encoded protein is CATPGTQSYNEQFF.